This T cell receptor (beta chain) is drawn from a study of T cells in Graves' hyperthyroidism and ophthalmopathy. Whole-study context: Peripheral blood was taken when the disease was first diagnosed, before any treatment began. General study results and limits: Using 13 V-J features, a model discriminated ophthalmopathy from stable hyperthyroidism.

V was clipped by 5 bases and J by 2 bases; unmatched bases: 8. Germline CDR1 MNHEY, CDR2 SMNVEV (reference sequence). This CDR3 is 15 amino acids long. RNA transcripts gave rise to amplified TCR beta CDR3 regions. First-round RT-PCR with HTBI primers amplified the TCR CDR3 region. TCRdb independently ran MiXCR on the multiplex PCR reads; one entry per CDR3 protein. The table shows around 520,000 distinct CDR3 sequences, with around 24% occurring only once. This clonotype showed up many times. No antigen is known for it. The source of this sequence is a woman aged 25-40 years with Graves' ophthalmopathy. The chain employs TRBV27 and TRBJ2-5; 7 bases line up with TRBD1. The sequenced material came from blood. Here the CDR3 DNA reads TGTGCCAGCAGTCTCCGGACAGGCTTTCAAGAGACCCAGTACTTC. This sequence encodes CASSLRTGFQETQYF.